Presented here are 28 T cell receptor beta chains from one specimen sequenced in a study of T cells in localized non-small cell lung cancer. The repertoire was sequenced with immunoSEQ multiplex PCR; TCRdb's copy has only in-frame clones and lacks some. The repertoire holds 20,000 to 25,000 clones, with 75% to 90% as singletons. The sample here was PBMCs, taken before any cancer treatment. The receptors shown here come from a man aged 40 to 69 with stage II squamous cell lung carcinoma.

The J gene is TRBJ1-4, the V gene TRBV5-4, with a tentative D call TRBD1 (5 bases). Germline-derived CDR1 and CDR2 are SGHNT and YYREEE (reference sequence). This CDR3 contains 16 residues. V lost 5 bases and J lost 0, with 14 bases in between. The CDR3 DNA follows: TGTGCCAGCAGTTTTAGACAGACTGCAACTAATGAAAAACTGTTTTTT. Protein product: CASSFRQTATNEKLFF. Looking up the rest from reference TRBV5-4 and TRBJ1-4 gives the full variable domain: ETGVTQSPTHLIKTRGQQVTLRCSSQSGHNTVSWYQQALGQGPQFIFQYYREEENGRGNFPPRFSGLQFPNYSSELNVNALELDDSALYLCASSFRQTATNEKLFFGSGTQLSVL.

The rearrangement uses TRBV19 and TRBJ2-2; D is undetermined. Germline V CDR1 and CDR2: LNHDA, SQIVND (reference sequence). Trimming shortened V by 5 bases and J by 8 bases, and 15 bases separated the two germline ends. This CDR3 contains 14 residues. The chain's CDR3 is CASSPSGVWGELFF. CDR3 sequence (DNA): TGTGCCAGTAGTCCATCCGGAGTATGGGGGGAGCTGTTTTTT.

This chain joins TRBV5-8 and TRBJ1-2, with D uncertain. V was trimmed by 7 bases and J by 4 bases, leaving 11 bases between them. CDR1 and CDR2 (germline): SGHTS, YDEGEE. There are 12 residues in the CDR3. The CDR3 DNA is TGTGCCAGCCCGAGCGGTTCCTATGGCTACACCTTC. Translation: CASPSGSYGYTF. Based on the CDR3 plus reference TRBV5-8 and TRBJ1-2, the full variable domain is EAGVTQSPTHLIKTRGQQATLRCSPISGHTSVYWYQQALGLGLQFLLWYDEGEERNRGNFPPRFSGRQFPNYSSELNVNALELEDSALYLCASPSGSYGYTFGSGTRLTVV.

This clone showed up just a few times. The rearrangement links TRBV10-3 to TRBJ2-1, with D maybe TRBD2 (5 bases). Deletions cut 0 bases from V and 0 bases from J, with 9 bases between. The CDR3 has 16 amino acids. The germline V gene has CDR1 ENHRY and CDR2 SYGVKD. Here the CDR3 reads CAISESSGSSYNEQFF. CDR3 nucleotide sequence: TGTGCCATCAGTGAGTCGAGCGGCAGCTCCTACAATGAGCAGTTCTTC.

CDR3 sequence (DNA): TGTGCCAGCAGCCCCCCGGGACTGGTTAAGGTGGAGACCCAGTACTTC. It is translated as CASSPPGLVKVETQYF. The rearrangement joins TRBV7-2 to TRBJ2-5; tentative D call: TRBD2 (6 bases). This CDR3 has 16 amino acids. V was shortened by 5 bases and J by 5 bases, with 21 bases between the two germline ends. Per germline, CDR1 SGHTA and CDR2 FQGNSA.

This clone was counted a single time. CDR3 residues: CASSQAPPGLAVRETQYF. DNA for the CDR3: TGTGCCAGCAGCCAAGCTCCTCCGGGACTAGCGGTCCGAGAGACCCAGTACTTC. The V call is TRBV4-2, the J call TRBJ2-5; 11 nucleotides agree with TRBD2. V shed 1 base and J 4 bases; nucleotides not matched to a gene: 11. This CDR3 spans 18 amino acids. Germline CDR1 is LGHNA and CDR2 is YNFKEQ.

The gene calls are TRBV18 and TRBJ2-7; D is uncertain. Deletions cut 2 bases from V and 2 bases from J, with 10 bases between. Germline V gene lookup returns CDR1 KGHSH and CDR2 LQKENI. The CDR3 is 14 amino acids. CDR3 coding DNA: TGTGCCAGCTCACCAGGGTACCAAGCCTACGAGCAGTACTTC. Translated, it gives CASSPGYQAYEQYF.

The chain joins TRBV18 to TRBJ2-5, with unresolved D. The CDR3 consists of 15 residues. CDR1 and CDR2 (germline): KGHSH, LQKENI. Trimming pared 0 bases from V and 4 bases from J, leaving 12 bases between. DNA of the CDR3: TGTGCCAGCTCACCACCGTTAAGGGTCGGAGAGACCCAGTACTTC. It encodes CASSPPLRVGETQYF.

The chain joins TRBV28 to TRBJ2-2, with unresolved D. The CDR3 contains 12 residues. V was clipped by 4 bases and J by 3 bases, with 3 bases between them. Germline V gives CDR1 MDHEN, CDR2 SYDVKM. This chain's CDR3 is CASSSHTGELFF. The CDR3 DNA sequence: TGTGCCAGCAGTTCACACACCGGGGAGCTGTTTTTT.

V and J are TRBV19 and TRBJ2-1; D remains unclear. The CDR3 sequence is 12 residues long. The germline V gene has CDR1 LNHDA and CDR2 SQIVND (reference sequence). With 3 bases removed from V and 5 bases from J, the gap between germline ends came to 5 bases. The CDR3 loop is CASSIPDNEQFF. For the CDR3, the DNA is TGTGCCAGTAGTATTCCAGACAATGAGCAGTTCTTC. Full variable domain (missing parts from reference TRBV19 and TRBJ2-1): DGGITQSPKYLFRKEGQNVTLSCEQNLNHDAMYWYRQDPGQGLRLIYYSQIVNDFQKGDIAEGYSVSREKKESFPLTVTSAQKNPTAFYLCASSIPDNEQFFGPGTRLTVL.

This clone has a handful of counts. The chain recombines TRBV4-1 with TRBJ2-5; D gene uncertain. V lost 2 bases, J lost 3 bases, and 7 bases lay in between. The CDR3 extends over 13 amino acids. Germline V lookup: CDR1 MGHRA, CDR2 YSYEKL. The CDR3 loop is CASSQWQKETQYF. In DNA, the CDR3 is TGCGCCAGCAGCCAATGGCAGAAAGAGACCCAGTACTTC.

The genes are TRBV4-2 and TRBJ2-7; 9 nucleotides align to TRBD2. The length of the CDR3 is 17 residues. The germline V gene has CDR1 LGHNA and CDR2 YNFKEQ. J gave up 2 bases and V 1 base, and 9 bases lay outside the gene matches. The CDR3 DNA sequence: TGTGCCAGCAGCCAAGGCACCGGCGGGAGGGAAGCCTACGAGCAGTACTTC. Residues: CASSQGTGGREAYEQYF.

In the case of this clone: Other DNA sequences within the sample encode an identical CDR3. The chain carries TRBV2 and TRBJ1-6; D might be TRBD1 (5 bases). There are 12 residues in the CDR3. With 6 bases removed from V and 9 bases from J, the gap between germline ends came to 9 bases. The germline V gene encodes CDR1 SNHLY and CDR2 FYNNEI. The CDR3 nucleotides read TGTGCCAGCAGAGGGACGGGTTCACCCCTCCACTTT. It specifies CASRGTGSPLHF.

V and J are TRBV5-1 and TRBJ2-7; D might be TRBD2 (5 bases). CDR1 SGHRS and CDR2 YFSETQ come from the germline V gene. V lost 3 bases and J lost 2, with 15 bases in between. The CDR3 has 15 residues. The CDR3 DNA is TGCGCCAGCAGCTATCTTGAGGGCGACGCCTACGAGCAGTACTTC. It specifies CASSYLEGDAYEQYF.

CDR3 coding DNA: TGCGCCAGCTCGAGGGAGGGGTACACCATATATTTT. It specifies CASSREGYTIYF. V gene TRBV5-1 combines with J gene TRBJ1-3; D is possibly TRBD1 (5 bases). CDR3 length: 12 amino acids. With 7 bases removed from V and 8 bases from J, the gap between germline ends came to 13 bases. The V gene's germline CDR1 is SGHRS and CDR2 YFSETQ.

V and J are TRBV21-1 and TRBJ1-1. TRBV21-1 represents a pseudogene. The CDR3 runs 17 residues. In nucleotides, the CDR3 is TGTGCCAGCAGCAAACTCTACGGGAGTTTGGTGAACACTGAAGCTTTCTTT. Protein sequence: CASSKLYGSLVNTEAFF.

In its sample, this clone was seen a few times. This chain connects TRBV5-5 to TRBJ1-1; no definite D call. The CDR3 sequence is 13 residues long. Per the germline V gene, CDR1 is SGHKS and CDR2 is YYEKEE (reference sequence). The V end was cut by 2 bases, the J end by 1 base, with 6 bases between. In nucleotides, the CDR3 is TGTGCCAGCAGCTTTTTTTCGAACACTGAAGCTTTCTTT. The encoded protein is CASSFFSNTEAFF.

This chain joins TRBV10-2 and TRBJ2-2; D gene uncertain. Trimming left V 3 bases short and J 5 bases short, with 10 bases between. The CDR3 has 14 amino acids. Germline CDR1 is WSHSY and CDR2 is SAAADI. Written as DNA, the CDR3 is TGCGCCAGCAGTGACTTCTGGGGAACCGGGGAGCTGTTTTTT. This codes for CASSDFWGTGELFF.

This sequence joins TRBV2 and TRBJ2-3, with D unresolved. This CDR3 comprises 15 residues. The V and J ends lost 7 bases and 4 bases respectively, with 18 bases between them. Germline-derived CDR1 and CDR2 are SNHLY and FYNNEI. The chain's CDR3 is CASTLQPPGADTQYF. In nucleotides, the CDR3 is TGTGCCAGCACCTTACAGCCCCCGGGCGCAGATACGCAGTATTTT.

This clone has a single count. V usage is TRBV21-1 and J usage is TRBJ2-1; the D call in the table, TRBD2, was not verified against the DNA. TRBV21-1 is a pseudogene. This CDR3 is 17 amino acids long. In DNA, the CDR3 is TGTGCCAGCAGCAAAGGTGGGAGGGGGGGATCGATCGGTGAGCAGTTCTTC. It yields the protein CASSKGGRGGSIGEQFF.

This chain joins TRBV21-1 and TRBJ1-5. TRBV21-1 is a known pseudogene. This CDR3 is built from 16 residues. The CDR3 reads CASSKDDYRSNQPQHF. The DNA of the CDR3 is TGTGCCAGCAGCAAAGACGACTATAGGAGCAATCAGCCCCAGCATTTT.

V is TRBV27 and J is TRBJ2-1; 13 bases align to TRBD2. The CDR3 totals 17 residues. V dropped 1 base and J dropped 10; count of bases not matched to a gene: 10. The germline gives CDR1 MNHEY, CDR2 SMNVEV (reference sequence). The CDR3 DNA is TGTGCCAGCAGTTTATATTTGACTAGCGGGGGGTTCTGGGAGCAGTTCTTC. The encoded protein is CASSLYLTSGGFWEQFF.

The rearrangement links TRBV10-3 to TRBJ1-5, with D tentatively TRBD1 (5 bases). There are 14 residues in the CDR3. In germline, CDR1 is ENHRY, CDR2 SYGVKD. Trimming took off 11 bases at V and 4 bases at J, with 18 bases between the two ends. In nucleotides, the CDR3 is TGTGCCTCTCATCAGGGTAGGGGAAATCAGCCCCAGCATTTT. It encodes CASHQGRGNQPQHF.

In the case of this clone: This is likely an artifact of a read error, given a far larger clone one base away. The V call is TRBV4-3, the J call TRBJ2-1; no definite D call. The germline gives CDR1 LGHNA, CDR2 YSLEER. Trimming left V 6 bases short and J 7 bases short, with 7 bases between. This CDR3 contains 11 residues. CDR3 sequence reads: CASRVKNEQFF. CDR3 DNA sequence: TGCGCCAGCAGAGTTAAAAATGAGCAGTTCTTC.

The rearrangement joins TRBV30 to TRBJ1-6; D remains unclear. Germline V CDR1 and CDR2: GTSNPN, SVGIG (reference sequence). With 7 bases removed from V and 0 bases from J, the gap between germline ends came to 13 bases. The CDR3 covers 15 residues. CDR3 in DNA: TGTGCCTCCCAAGGTTTCAGCTCCTATAATTCACCCCTCCACTTT. This codes for CASQGFSSYNSPLHF.

This clone appeared a single time. The chain uses TRBV6-4 and TRBJ2-3, with D uncertain. V shed 5 bases and J shed 3 bases, with 9 bases lying between them. Germline V gene sequence: CDR1 MRHNA, CDR2 SNTAGT. This CDR3 comprises 13 residues. CDR3 region: CASSPTETDTQYF. In DNA, the CDR3 is TGTGCCAGCAGTCCAACGGAAACAGATACGCAGTATTTT.

This clone was detected once. Written as DNA, the CDR3 is TGTGCCAGCAGCTCGCGACAGGGGGCTGGTTCACCCCTCCACTTT. Translating gives CASSSRQGAGSPLHF. The chain links TRBV5-4 to TRBJ1-6, with 10 positions matching TRBD1. The CDR3 consists of 15 residues. J was trimmed by 9 bases and V by 3 bases; bases with no gene match: 6. Germline V gene sequence: CDR1 SGHNT, CDR2 YYREEE (reference sequence).

The V call is TRBV28, the J call TRBJ1-1, with D tentatively TRBD1 (6 bases). The CDR3 consists of 15 residues. Deletions cut 6 bases from V and 0 bases from J, with 14 bases between. CDR1 and CDR2 from the germline V gene are MDHEN and SYDVKM. The CDR3 spells CASSIGGRLNTEAFF. CDR3 in DNA: TGTGCCAGCAGCATTGGGGGGCGGTTGAACACTGAAGCTTTCTTT.